Here is one TCR beta chain with its context. Its target antigen remains unknown. One junction end does not reproduce the germline sequence, and a read error may be involved. The CDR3 numbers 15 residues from cysteine through phenylalanine. Just the 45-base CDR3 DNA is kept, in frame starting at base 1. CDR1 and CDR2 are read off the germline V gene as SGHVS and FNYEAQ. In the study, sorted CD4+ and CD8+ blood T cells from patients with severe aplastic anemia and from healthy subjects underwent deep sequencing of TCR repertoires. Ficoll-Paque density gradient centrifugation was used to isolate peripheral blood mononuclear cells. Before DNA extraction, CD4+ and CD8+ T cells were sorted by FACS or by magnetic beads. TCR beta VDJ combination and CDR3 sequence profiling used genomic DNA as the template. TCR repertoire sequencing was run on an Illumina HiSeq 2000. The authors processed their data as follows. Repertoires were assessed using TRBV/TRBJ rearrangement plots, CDR3 size and DJ length profiles, and Simpson's diversity index. Whichever DNA sequence was most abundant in the deep sequencing data was defined as the immunodominant clone. CDR3 amino acid sequences were screened for sharing across subjects and were compared with published repertoires and the VDJdb database. The raw public reads went through TCRdb reprocessing: fastp at Q25, MiXCR clone calling, in-frame beta chains kept. Entries are consolidated by CDR3 protein sequence, retaining the most common genes and DNA. In this record, the V and J calls reflect TCRdb's handling and not the investigators' own analysis. The sample yields about 420,000 distinct CDR3 sequences; 60% to 80% were counted once. More than 3.5% of the sample is taken by the ten largest.

These data come from a study of CD8+CD57+ T cells in acquired aplastic anemia (dated by TCRdb to 2017 to 2018). Background on the whole study: DNA extracted from sorted CD4+ and CD8+ cells had a mean of roughly 3.4 ug, with a range of about 0.18 to 27.4 ug. Healthy donor samples averaged approximately 10 million reads for CD4+ and under 14 million for CD8+ cells.

Overall study results and their limits: Twenty-nine CD8+ CDR3 sequences were shared between patients and controls but appeared highly expressed in patients and within their immunodominant clones. Between patients and healthy controls, no significant difference in CD8+ Simpson's diversity was found (P=0.060).

This clonotype originated in a human donor in good health, serving as a control. This chain joins TRBV7-6 to TRBJ2-3, with no reliable assignment of the D segment. Sequencing was performed on sorted CD4+, CD8+, or CD8+CD57+ T cells (not recorded which) from PBMCs. The sequence in DNA is TGTGCCAGCAGCATAACGTGCGGCAATCAAGATCCGCAGTATTTT. Translated, this gives CASSITCGNQDPQYF.